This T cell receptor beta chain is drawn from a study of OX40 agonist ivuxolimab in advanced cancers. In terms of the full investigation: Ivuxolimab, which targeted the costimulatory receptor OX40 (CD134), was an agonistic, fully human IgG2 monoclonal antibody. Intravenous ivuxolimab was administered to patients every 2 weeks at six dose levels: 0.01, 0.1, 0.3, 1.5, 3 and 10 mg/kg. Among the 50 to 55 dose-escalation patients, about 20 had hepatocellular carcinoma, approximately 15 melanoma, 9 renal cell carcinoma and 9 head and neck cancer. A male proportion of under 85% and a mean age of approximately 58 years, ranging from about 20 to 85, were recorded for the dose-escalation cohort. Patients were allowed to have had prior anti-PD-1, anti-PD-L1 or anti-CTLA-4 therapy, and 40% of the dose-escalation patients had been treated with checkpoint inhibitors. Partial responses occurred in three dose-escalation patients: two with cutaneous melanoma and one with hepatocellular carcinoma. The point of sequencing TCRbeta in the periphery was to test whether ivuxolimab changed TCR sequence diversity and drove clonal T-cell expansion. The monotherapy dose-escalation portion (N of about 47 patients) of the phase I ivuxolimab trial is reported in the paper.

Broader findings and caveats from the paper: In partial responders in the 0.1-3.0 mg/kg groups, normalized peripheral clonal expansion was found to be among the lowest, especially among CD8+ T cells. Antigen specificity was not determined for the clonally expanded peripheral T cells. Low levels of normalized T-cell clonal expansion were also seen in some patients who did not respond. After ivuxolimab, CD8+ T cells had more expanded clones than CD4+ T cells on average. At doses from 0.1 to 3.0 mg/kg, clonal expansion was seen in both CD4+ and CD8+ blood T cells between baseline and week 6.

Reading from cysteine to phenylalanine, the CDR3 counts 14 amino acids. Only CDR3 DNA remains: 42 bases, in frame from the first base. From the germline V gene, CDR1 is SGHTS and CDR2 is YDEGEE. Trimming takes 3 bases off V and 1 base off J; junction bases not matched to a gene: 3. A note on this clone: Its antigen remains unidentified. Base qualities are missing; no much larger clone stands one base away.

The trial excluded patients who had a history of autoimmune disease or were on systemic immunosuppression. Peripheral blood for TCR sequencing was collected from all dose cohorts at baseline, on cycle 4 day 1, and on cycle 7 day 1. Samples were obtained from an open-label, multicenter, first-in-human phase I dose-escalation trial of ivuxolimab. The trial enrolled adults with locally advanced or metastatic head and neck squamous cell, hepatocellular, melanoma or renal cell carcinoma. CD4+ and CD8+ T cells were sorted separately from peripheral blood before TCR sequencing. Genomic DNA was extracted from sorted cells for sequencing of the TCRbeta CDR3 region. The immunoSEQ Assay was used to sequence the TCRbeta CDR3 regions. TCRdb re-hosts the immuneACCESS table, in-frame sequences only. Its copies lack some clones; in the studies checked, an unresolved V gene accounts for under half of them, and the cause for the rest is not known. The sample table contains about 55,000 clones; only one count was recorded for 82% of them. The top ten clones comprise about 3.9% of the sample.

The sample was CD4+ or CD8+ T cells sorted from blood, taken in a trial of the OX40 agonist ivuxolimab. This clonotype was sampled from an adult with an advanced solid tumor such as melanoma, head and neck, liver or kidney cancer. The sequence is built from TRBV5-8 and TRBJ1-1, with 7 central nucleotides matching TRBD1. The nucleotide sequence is TGTGCCAGCAGCTCGGGACAGCCGAACACTGAAGCTTTCTTT. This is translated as CASSSGQPNTEAFF.